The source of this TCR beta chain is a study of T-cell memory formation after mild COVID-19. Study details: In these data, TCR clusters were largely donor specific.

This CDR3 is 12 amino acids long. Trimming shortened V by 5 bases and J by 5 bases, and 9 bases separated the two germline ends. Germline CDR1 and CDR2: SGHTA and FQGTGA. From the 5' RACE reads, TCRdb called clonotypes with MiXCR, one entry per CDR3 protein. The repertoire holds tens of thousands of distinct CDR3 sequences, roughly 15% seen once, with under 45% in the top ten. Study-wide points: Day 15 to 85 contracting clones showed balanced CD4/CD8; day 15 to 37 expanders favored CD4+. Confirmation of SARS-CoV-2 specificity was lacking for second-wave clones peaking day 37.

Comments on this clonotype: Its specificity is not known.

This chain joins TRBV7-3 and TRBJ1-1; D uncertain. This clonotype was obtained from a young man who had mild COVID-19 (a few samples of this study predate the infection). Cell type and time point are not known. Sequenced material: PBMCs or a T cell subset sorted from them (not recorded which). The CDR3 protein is CASSNGGTEAFF. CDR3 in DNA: TGTGCCAGCAGCAACGGAGGGACTGAAGCTTTCTTT.